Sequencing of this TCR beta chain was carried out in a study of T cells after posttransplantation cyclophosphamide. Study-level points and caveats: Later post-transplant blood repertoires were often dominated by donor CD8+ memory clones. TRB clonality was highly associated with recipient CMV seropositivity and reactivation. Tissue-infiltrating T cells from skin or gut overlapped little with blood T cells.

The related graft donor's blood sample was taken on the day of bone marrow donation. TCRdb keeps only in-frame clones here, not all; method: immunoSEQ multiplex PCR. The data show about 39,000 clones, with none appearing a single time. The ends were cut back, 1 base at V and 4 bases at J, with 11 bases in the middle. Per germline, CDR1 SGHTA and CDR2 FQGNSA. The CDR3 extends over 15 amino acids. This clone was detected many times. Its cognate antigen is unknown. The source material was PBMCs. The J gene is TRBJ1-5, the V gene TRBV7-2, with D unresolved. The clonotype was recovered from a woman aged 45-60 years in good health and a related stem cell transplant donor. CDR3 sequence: CASSLGDGLNQPQHF. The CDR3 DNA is TGTGCCAGCAGCTTAGGTGACGGACTTAATCAGCCCCAGCATTTT.